This T cell receptor (beta chain) was found in a study of blood T cell repertoires in COVID-19 (dated by TCRdb to the early 2020s). Some background on the complete study: The collaborator samples originated in the United States, Italy and Spain and spanned the acute and convalescent phases of COVID-19. The prospective study material was composed of cDNA or gDNA derived from T cells, B-cell-depleted T cells, or PBMCs. Samples were obtained from the ongoing ImmuneRACE study (first 160 participants) and from some 1,300 subjects provided by 6 global collaborators. The repertoires were released in a freely available public database intended as a resource for research on the immune response to SARS-CoV-2. Sample metadata almost always included a de-identified subject ID, COVID-19 status, age in years and sex. HLA class I and class II types, where available, came from metadata supplied by the sample provider rather than from assay-based typing. Deeply sampled blood TCRbeta repertoires from subjects exposed to, actively infected with, or recovered from COVID-19 were included in the dataset.

As regards this clone: No antigen is known for it. Base quality data are lacking; no much larger clone is found one base away.

Whole blood was collected in K2EDTA tubes by collaborating institutions according to the institutions' own protocols. For TCRbeta analysis, collaborators shipped samples as frozen whole blood, isolated PBMCs, or DNA extracted from either of those sample types. Results the study describes overall, beyond this receptor: The amount of clinical and demographic metadata varied by source and participant and was provided uncurated.

TCRbeta CDR3 regions were amplified from genomic DNA by means of the immunoSEQ Assay, a bias-controlled multiplex PCR. The published analysis was carried out like this. The number of nucleated cells in each sample was estimated by amplification of reference gene primers within the assay. Sequence reads were collapsed and filtered to measure the absolute abundance of every unique TCRbeta CDR3 rearrangement. Productive Simpson clonality was computed per sample as the square root of Simpson's diversity index over productive rearrangements. TCRdb took this table from immuneACCESS and kept in-frame rearrangements with V and J called. Such tables lack part of the clones; where checked against another copy, unresolved V genes explain under half of the gap, and the rest is unexplained. V and J calls and clone size are those listed in that table; D and trimming were worked out from the DNA. The sample contains about 200,000 clones, approximately 80% of them found a single time. Roughly a tenth of the sample comes from the top ten.

Reading from cysteine to phenylalanine, the CDR3 counts 15 amino acids. The sequence is cut down to CDR3 DNA, 45 bases in frame from base 1. In the germline V gene, CDR1 corresponds to SGHRS and CDR2 to YFSETQ. The junction shows trimming of 5 bases on V and 8 bases on J, and the gene matches do not reach 6 bases of it. The chain uses TRBV5-1 and TRBJ2-1; 14 nucleotides in the junction match TRBD2. The receptor comes from a woman older than 75 with acute or convalescent COVID-19. The sample was peripheral blood. The CDR3 region reads CASSSGLAGEHEQFF. The DNA is TGCGCCAGCAGTTCGGGACTAGCGGGAGAACATGAGCAGTTCTTC.